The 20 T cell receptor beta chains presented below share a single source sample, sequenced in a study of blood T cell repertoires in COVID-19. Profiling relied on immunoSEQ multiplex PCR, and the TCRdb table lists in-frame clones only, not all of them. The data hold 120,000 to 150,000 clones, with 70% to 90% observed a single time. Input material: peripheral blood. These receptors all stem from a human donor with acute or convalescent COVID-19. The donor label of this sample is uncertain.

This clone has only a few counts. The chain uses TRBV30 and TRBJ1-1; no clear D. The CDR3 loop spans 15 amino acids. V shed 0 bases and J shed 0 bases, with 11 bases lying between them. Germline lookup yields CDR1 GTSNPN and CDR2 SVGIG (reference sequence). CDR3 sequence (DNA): TGTGCCTGGAGTGTCCACACGACTATGAACACTGAAGCTTTCTTT. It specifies CAWSVHTTMNTEAFF.

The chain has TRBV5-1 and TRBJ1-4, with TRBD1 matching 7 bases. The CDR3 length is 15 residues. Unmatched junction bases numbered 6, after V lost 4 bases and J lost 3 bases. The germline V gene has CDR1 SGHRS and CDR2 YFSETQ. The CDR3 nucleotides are TGCGCCAGCAGCCGGTACACAGGGGCTAATGAAAAACTGTTTTTT. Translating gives CASSRYTGANEKLFF.

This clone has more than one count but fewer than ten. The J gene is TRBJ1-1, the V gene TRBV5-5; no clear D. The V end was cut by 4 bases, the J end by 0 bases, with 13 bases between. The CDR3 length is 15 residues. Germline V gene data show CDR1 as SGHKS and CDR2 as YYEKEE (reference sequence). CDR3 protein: CASSEFDLMNTEAFF. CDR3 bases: TGTGCCAGCAGCGAGTTCGATCTCATGAACACTGAAGCTTTCTTT.

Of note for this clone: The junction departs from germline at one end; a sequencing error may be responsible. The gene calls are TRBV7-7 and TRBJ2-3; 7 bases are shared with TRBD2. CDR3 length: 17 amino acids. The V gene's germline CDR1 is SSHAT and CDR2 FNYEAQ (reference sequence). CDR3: CASSLGSGARGTDTQYF. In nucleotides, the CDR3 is TGTGCTAGCAGCTTAGGGAGCGGGGCGCGGGGGACAGATACGCAGTATTTT. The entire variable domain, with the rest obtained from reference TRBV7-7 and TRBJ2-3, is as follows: GAGVSQSPRYKVTKRGQDVTLRCDPISSHATLYWYQQALGQGPEFLTYFNYEAQPDKSGLPSDRFSAERPEGSISTLTIQRTEQRDSAMYRCASSLGSGARGTDTQYFGPGTRLTVL.

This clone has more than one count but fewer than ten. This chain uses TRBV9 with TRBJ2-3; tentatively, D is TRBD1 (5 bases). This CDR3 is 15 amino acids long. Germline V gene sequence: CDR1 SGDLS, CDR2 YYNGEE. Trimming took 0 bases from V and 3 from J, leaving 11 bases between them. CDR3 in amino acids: CASSVEGRETDTQYF. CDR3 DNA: TGTGCCAGCAGCGTAGAGGGCAGGGAAACAGATACGCAGTATTTT.

Written as DNA, the CDR3 is TGTGCCAGTAAAGGACAGCAGCGCTATGGCTACACCTTC. It translates to CASKGQQRYGYTF. This chain joins TRBV6-5 and TRBJ1-2, with TRBD1 as a possible D gene (6 bases). Germline V lookup: CDR1 MNHEY, CDR2 SVGAGI. The CDR3 covers 13 residues. V gave up 9 bases and J gave up 4 bases, with 15 bases separating them.

CDR3 sequence (DNA): TGTGCCAGCAGCTTAGAGGACAGGGGGACGAACACTGAAGCTTTCTTT. This sequence encodes CASSLEDRGTNTEAFF. The rearrangement uses TRBV7-2 and TRBJ1-1; TRBD1 aligns across 10 bases. The V and J ends lost 1 base and 1 base, in that order; junction bases with no gene match: 3. The germline V gene encodes CDR1 SGHTA and CDR2 FQGNSA. This CDR3 is 16 amino acids long. Supplemented by reference TRBV7-2 and TRBJ1-1, the full variable domain reads GAGVSQSPSNKVTEKGKDVELRCDPISGHTALYWYRQSLGQGLEFLIYFQGNSAPDKSGLPSDRFSAERTGGSVSTLTIQRTQQEDSAVYLCASSLEDRGTNTEAFFGQGTRLTVV.

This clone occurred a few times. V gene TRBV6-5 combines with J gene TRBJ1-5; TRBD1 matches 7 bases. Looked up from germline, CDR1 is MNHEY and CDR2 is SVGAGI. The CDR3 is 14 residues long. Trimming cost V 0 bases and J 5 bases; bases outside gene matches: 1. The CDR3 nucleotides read TGTGCCAGCAGTTACTCCACAGGGGATCAGCCCCAGCATTTT. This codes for CASSYSTGDQPQHF.

CDR3 in DNA: TGCAGCGTTGAGCTAGGAAACACCATATATTTT. This gives the protein CSVELGNTIYF. The chain links TRBV29-1 to TRBJ1-3; D uncertain. Germline CDR1 SQVTM, CDR2 ANQGSEA. V lost 3 bases to trimming and J lost 4 bases, with 4 bases between them. The CDR3 is made up of 11 amino acids.

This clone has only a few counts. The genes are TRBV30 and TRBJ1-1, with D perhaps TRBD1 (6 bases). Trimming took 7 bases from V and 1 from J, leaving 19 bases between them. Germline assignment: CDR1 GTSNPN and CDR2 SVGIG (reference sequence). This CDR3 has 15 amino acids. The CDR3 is CALRTGTKGNTEAFF. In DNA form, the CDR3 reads TGTGCCTTACGTACAGGGACGAAAGGGAACACTGAAGCTTTCTTT. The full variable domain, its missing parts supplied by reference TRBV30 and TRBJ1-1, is SQTIHQWPATLVQPVGSPLSLECTVEGTSNPNLYWYRQAAGRGLQLLFYSVGIGQISSEVPQNLSASRPQDRQFILSSKKLLLSDSGFYLCALRTGTKGNTEAFFGQGTRLTVV.

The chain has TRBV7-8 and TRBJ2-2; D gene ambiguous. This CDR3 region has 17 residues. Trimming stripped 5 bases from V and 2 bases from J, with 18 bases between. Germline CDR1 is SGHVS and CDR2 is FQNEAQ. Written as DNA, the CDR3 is TGTGCCAGCAGCCCGTTTCATGGGCCATTCAACACCGGGGAGCTGTTTTTT. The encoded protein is CASSPFHGPFNTGELFF.

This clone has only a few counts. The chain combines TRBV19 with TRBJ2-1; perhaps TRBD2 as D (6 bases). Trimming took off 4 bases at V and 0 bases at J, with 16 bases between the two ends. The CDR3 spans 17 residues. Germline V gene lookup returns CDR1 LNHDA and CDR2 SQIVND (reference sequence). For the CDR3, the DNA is TGTGCCAGTAGTACACTCGGGACTCCCAGCTCCTACAATGAGCAGTTCTTC. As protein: CASSTLGTPSSYNEQFF.

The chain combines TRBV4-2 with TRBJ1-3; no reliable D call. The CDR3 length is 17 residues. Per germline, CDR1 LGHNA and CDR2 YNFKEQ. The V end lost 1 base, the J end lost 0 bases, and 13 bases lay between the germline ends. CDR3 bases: TGTGCCAGCAGCCAAGTCCCGGGAGGCGCCTCTGGAAACACCATATATTTT. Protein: CASSQVPGGASGNTIYF.

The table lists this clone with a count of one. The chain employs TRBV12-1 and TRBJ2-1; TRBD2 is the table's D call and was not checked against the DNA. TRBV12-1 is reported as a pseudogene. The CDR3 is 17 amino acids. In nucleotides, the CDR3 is TGTGCCAGCAGCTTTGGGACTAGCGGGCGCCGTTACTATGAGCAGTTCTTC. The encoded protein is CASSFGTSGRRYYEQFF.

CDR3 nucleotides: TGCAGCGTTGAATCTATTAGCGGGGGATCCTACAATGAGCAGTTCTTC. This codes for CSVESISGGSYNEQFF. The chain uses TRBV29-1 and TRBJ2-1, with 9 bases matching TRBD2. The CDR3 totals 16 residues. Germline-derived CDR1 and CDR2 are SQVTM and ANQGSEA. The V gene end was trimmed by 2 bases and the J gene end by 1 base; junction bases not matched to a gene: 6.

The CDR3 is CSASPLSRNEQFF. The DNA for the CDR3 is TGCAGTGCTAGTCCCCTATCCAGGAATGAGCAGTTCTTC. The chain uses TRBV20-1 and TRBJ2-1; D gene uncertain. The CDR3 extends over 13 amino acids. Between the trimmed V and J ends, which lost 3 bases and 7 bases, there was a span of 13 bases. Germline values: CDR1 DFQATT, CDR2 SNEGSKA (reference sequence).

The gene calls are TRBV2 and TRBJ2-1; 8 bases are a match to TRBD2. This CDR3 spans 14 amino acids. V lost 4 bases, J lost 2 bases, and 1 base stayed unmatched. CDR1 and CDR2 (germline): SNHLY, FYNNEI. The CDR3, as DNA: TGTGCCAGCAGTGGGACTAGCACCTACAATGAGCAGTTCTTC. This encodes CASSGTSTYNEQFF.

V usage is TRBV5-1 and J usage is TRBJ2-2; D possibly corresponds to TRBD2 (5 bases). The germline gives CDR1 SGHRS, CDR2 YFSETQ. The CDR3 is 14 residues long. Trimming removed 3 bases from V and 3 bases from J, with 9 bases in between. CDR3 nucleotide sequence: TGCGCCAGCAGCTCGGGGATAGACACCGGGGAGCTGTTTTTT. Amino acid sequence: CASSSGIDTGELFF. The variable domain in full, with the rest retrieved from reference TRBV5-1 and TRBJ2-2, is KAGVTQTPRYLIKTRGQQVTLSCSPISGHRSVSWYQQTPGQGLQFLFEYFSETQRNKGNFPGRFSGRQFSNSRSEMNVSTLELGDSALYLCASSSGIDTGELFFGEGSRLTVL.

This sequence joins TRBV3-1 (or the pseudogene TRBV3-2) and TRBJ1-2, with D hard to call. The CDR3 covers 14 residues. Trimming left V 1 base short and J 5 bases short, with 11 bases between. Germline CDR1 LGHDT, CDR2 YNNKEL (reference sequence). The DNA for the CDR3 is TGTGCCAGCAGCCAAGCTGGGTGGAGGTATGGCTACACCTTC. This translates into CASSQAGWRYGYTF.

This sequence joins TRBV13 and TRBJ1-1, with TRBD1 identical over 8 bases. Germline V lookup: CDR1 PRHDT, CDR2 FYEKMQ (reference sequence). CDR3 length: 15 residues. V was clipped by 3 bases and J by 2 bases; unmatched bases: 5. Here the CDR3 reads CASSFRGTGNTEAFF. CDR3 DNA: TGTGCCAGCAGCTTCCGAGGGACAGGAAACACTGAAGCTTTCTTT.